A selection of T cell receptor beta chains follows, all from one sample in a study of radiotherapy plus CTLA-4 blockade in lung cancer. Profiled with immunoSEQ multiplex PCR; TCRdb holds only in-frame clones, not every one. The profile shows some 96,000 clones, 88% of them singletons. The material was peripheral blood, obtained from a patient treated with radiotherapy plus ipilimumab. Every receptor here comes from a human donor with non-small cell lung cancer that progressed on radiotherapy plus ipilimumab. CDR3s include the opening cysteine and the closing phenylalanine or tryptophan. D genes are given only for firm matches. Only part of the rows carry a size: once, few, many, or a class if the clone is expanded.

clone size | J gene | V gene | D gene | CDR3 protein | CDR3 DNA
. | TRBJ2-4 | TRBV19 | TRBD2 | CASSETSGNIQYF | TGTGCCAGTAGTGAGACTAGCGGAAACATTCAGTACTTC
. | TRBJ1-4 | TRBV29-1 | . | CSVVVTDNEKLFF | TGCAGCGTTGTAGTCACAGATAATGAAAAACTGTTTTTT
. | TRBJ2-2 | TRBV7-3 | . | CASSLGGPLTNTGELFF | TGTGCCAGCAGCTTAGGTGGGCCGCTTACGAACACCGGGGAGCTGTTTTTT
. | TRBJ2-2 | TRBV7-9 | TRBD2 | CASTPGLAGGAGELFF | TGTGCCAGCACCCCCGGACTAGCGGGAGGAGCCGGGGAGCTGTTTTTT
. | TRBJ2-1 | TRBV10-1 | . | CASSDHPREQFF | TGCGCCAGCAGTGACCACCCAAGGGAGCAGTTCTTC
. | TRBJ1-1 | TRBV11-2 | . | CASSPDRTEAFF | TGTGCCAGCAGCCCCGACCGAACTGAAGCTTTCTTT
. | TRBJ2-7 | TRBV23-1 | TRBD1 | CASSHRQGSYEQYF | TGCGCCAGCAGTCATAGACAGGGAAGCTACGAGCAGTACTTC
. | TRBJ1-1 | TRBV9 | . | CASSVEGEATEAFF | TGTGCCAGCAGCGTAGAGGGGGAAGCGACTGAAGCTTTCTTT
. | TRBJ2-3 | TRBV25-1 | . | CASSESGWTDTQYF | TGTGCCAGCAGTGAATCAGGGTGGACAGATACGCAGTATTTT
. | TRBJ1-2 | TRBV11-2 | . | CASSERYGYTF | TGTGCCAGCAGCGAGCGCTATGGCTACACCTTC
. | TRBJ2-5 | TRBV27 | . | CASWSAWSTQYF | TGTGCCAGTTGGAGCGCTTGGTCGACCCAGTACTTC
. | TRBJ1-5 | TRBV2 | TRBD1 | CASSEAGQPNQPQHF | TGTGCCAGCAGTGAAGCGGGACAGCCCAATCAGCCCCAGCATTTT
. | TRBJ1-1 | TRBV4-2 | . | CASSQVDGPEAFF | TGTGCCAGCAGCCAAGTAGACGGGCCCGAAGCTTTCTTT
. | TRBJ2-3 | TRBV19 | . | CASSRNRYTDTQYF | TGTGCCAGTAGTAGGAACAGATACACAGATACGCAGTATTTT
. | TRBJ2-7 | TRBV5-1 | . | CASSLEFSMGAQEQYF | TGCGCCAGCAGCTTGGAATTTTCTATGGGGGCTCAGGAGCAGTACTTC
. | TRBJ1-1 | TRBV11-2 | . | CASSLFRTQEAFF | TGTGCCAGCAGCTTATTTCGGACACAAGAAGCTTTCTTT
. | TRBJ2-3 | TRBV30 | . | CAWSVQGPDTQYF | TGTGCCTGGAGTGTACAGGGACCAGATACGCAGTATTTT
. | TRBJ1-1 | TRBV21-1 | . | CASSKVGGRTEAFF | TGTGCCAGCAGCAAAGTCGGGGGCAGAACTGAAGCTTTCTTT
. | TRBJ2-3 | TRBV5-1 | TRBD2 | CASSYSTLAGGRSDTQYF | TGCGCCAGCAGCTACTCAACTTTAGCGGGAGGCCGGTCAGATACGCAGTATTTT
once | TRBJ1-3 | TRBV19 | . | CASTQVTQSSGNTIYF | TGTGCCAGTACACAGGTAACCCAGAGCTCTGGAAACACCATATATTTT
. | TRBJ2-1 | TRBV5-1 | . | CASSLTGGSYNEQFF | TGCGCCAGCAGCTTGACTGGAGGGTCCTACAATGAGCAGTTCTTC
few | TRBJ2-5 | TRBV28 | . | CASSQGDRQTQYF | TGTGCCAGCAGCCAAGGGGATAGGCAGACCCAGTACTTC
. | TRBJ1-1 | TRBV19 | . | CASSYDNLNTEAFF | TGTGCCAGTAGTTACGACAACTTAAACACTGAAGCTTTCTTT
. | TRBJ2-3 | TRBV5-1 | TRBD1 | CASSDLTGDLADTQYF | TGCGCCAGCAGCGACTTGACAGGGGATTTAGCAGATACGCAGTATTTT
. | TRBJ1-2 | TRBV5-6 | . | CASSLGQIYTF | TGTGCCAGCAGCTTGGGGCAGATCTACACCTTC
once | TRBJ2-3 | TRBV11-3 | . | CASSPWAGDTQYF | TGTGCCAGCAGCCCGTGGGCGGGAGATACGCAGTATTTT
. | TRBJ1-2 | TRBV11-3 | . | CASRGHKANYGYTF | TGTGCCAGCAGAGGGCACAAGGCGAACTATGGCTACACCTTC
. | TRBJ2-5 | TRBV7-9 | . | CASSLEAGGTQYF | TGTGCCAGCAGCTTAGAGGCAGGTGGGACCCAGTACTTC
. | TRBJ2-1 | TRBV19 | . | CASSPGNQGGEQFF | TGTGCCAGTAGTCCTGGTAATCAGGGCGGTGAGCAGTTCTTC
once | TRBJ2-7 | TRBV18 | . | CASSPPASGSSYEQYF | TGTGCCAGCTCACCACCGGCCAGCGGCTCTTCCTACGAGCAGTACTTC
. | TRBJ2-7 | TRBV6-5 | TRBD1 | CASSSPGQGIYEQYF | TGTGCCAGCAGTTCTCCGGGACAGGGAATATACGAGCAGTACTTC
. | TRBJ1-3 | TRBV11-3 | . | CASSLYHAAGNTIYF | TGTGCCAGCAGCTTATATCATGCAGCTGGAAACACCATATATTTT
. | TRBJ1-5 | TRBV6-5 | . | CASTKAQGTQPQHF | TGTGCCAGCACTAAAGCACAGGGAACTCAGCCCCAGCATTTT
. | TRBJ2-7 | TRBV4-2 | TRBD2 | CASSQDVGLAGEQYF | TGTGCCAGCAGCCAAGACGTCGGACTAGCTGGCGAGCAGTACTTC
. | TRBJ2-5 | TRBV9 | . | CASSPGPGGETQYF | TGTGCCAGCAGCCCGGGGCCAGGTGGGGAGACCCAGTACTTC
. | TRBJ2-1 | TRBV7-9 | . | CASSLDLVEQFF | TGTGCCAGCAGCCTAGACCTCGTTGAGCAGTTCTTC
. | TRBJ2-1 | TRBV13 | . | CASRRSGVGTLGLNEQFF | TGTGCCAGCAGGCGGTCGGGGGTAGGGACTCTGGGGCTAAATGAGCAGTTCTTC
once | TRBJ2-3 | TRBV27 | . | CASSHTGKTDTQYF | TGTGCCAGCAGCCACACAGGGAAAACAGATACGCAGTATTTT
. | TRBJ2-3 | TRBV9 | TRBD2 | CASSSTSGGVRDTQYF | TGTGCCAGCAGCTCCACGAGTGGGGGGGTGAGAGATACGCAGTATTTT
. | TRBJ2-5 | TRBV27 | TRBD1 | CASSSRPSGTAQETQYF | TGTGCCAGCAGTTCCCGACCATCGGGGACAGCCCAAGAGACCCAGTACTTC
. | TRBJ1-2 | TRBV7-9 | TRBD1 | CASSLDGGTVGYTF | TGTGCCAGCAGCTTAGACGGTGGGACAGTCGGCTACACCTTC
. | TRBJ2-6 | TRBV2 | TRBD1 | CASRDRGLAGANVLTF | TGTGCCAGCAGGGACAGGGGGCTAGCTGGGGCCAACGTCCTGACTTTC
few | TRBJ1-1 | TRBV5-4 | TRBD1 | CASSPRTGGAEAFF | TGTGCCAGCAGCCCTCGGACAGGGGGAGCTGAAGCTTTCTTT
. | TRBJ2-7 | TRBV5-4 | TRBD2 | CASSLGLAGGTYEQYF | TGTGCCAGCAGCTTGGGACTAGCGGGAGGTACCTACGAGCAGTACTTC
few | TRBJ1-4 | TRBV7-8 | . | CASSGRTGATNEKLFF | TGTGCCAGCAGCGGACGAACAGGCGCAACTAATGAAAAACTGTTTTTT
. | TRBJ1-2 | TRBV5-1 | . | CASSRAGEPLDGYTF | TGCGCCAGCAGCCGGGCAGGGGAACCCCTAGATGGCTACACCTTC
. | TRBJ2-7 | TRBV6-5 | TRBD2 | CASSYAQSGGSYEQYF | TGTGCCAGCAGTTACGCCCAGTCGGGCGGGAGCTACGAGCAGTACTTC
. | TRBJ2-7 | TRBV9 | . | CASSVGAGSPNSYEQYF | TGTGCCAGCAGCGTAGGGGCAGGGTCCCCGAACTCCTACGAGCAGTACTTC
. | TRBJ2-2 | TRBV6-1 | . | CASSPGRASGRELFF | TGTGCCAGCAGTCCGGGTCGGGCCTCAGGCCGGGAGCTGTTTTTT
once | TRBJ2-2 | TRBV6-5 | . | CASSYASVRDTGELFF | TGTGCCAGCAGTTACGCTAGCGTCAGAGACACCGGGGAGCTGTTTTTT
once | TRBJ2-3 | TRBV6-5 | TRBD2 | CASSSGLAVLDTQYF | TGTGCCAGCAGTTCCGGACTAGCGGTATTAGATACGCAGTATTTT
once | TRBJ2-3 | TRBV5-1 | . | CASSPRDPAPDTQYF | TGCGCCAGCAGCCCCCGGGACCCAGCCCCAGATACGCAGTATTTT
few | TRBJ1-5 | TRBV28 | . | CASSLGVRNQPQHF | TGTGCCAGCAGTTTAGGAGTCAGGAATCAGCCCCAGCATTTT
. | TRBJ2-1 | TRBV2 | . | CASRKRTGRENNEQFF | TGTGCCAGCCGGAAGAGAACAGGGCGAGAGAACAATGAGCAGTTCTTC
. | TRBJ2-7 | TRBV10-3 | . | CAISDPTENYEQYF | TGTGCCATCAGCGATCCGACAGAAAACTACGAGCAGTACTTC